A single T cell receptor beta chain is shown here with its context. This clone was seen once. The clone's antigen remains unknown. One base away there is no much larger clone; base qualities are not given. This specimen comes from a study of T cell responses to AZD1222 COVID-19 vaccine (dated by TCRdb to about 2021). Context from the whole study: A total of more than 230 trial participants underwent TCR sequencing, of whom some 200 had received two doses of AZD1222 and roughly 26 had received two doses of the MenACWY control vaccine. Trial participants were enrolled by age into 18-55, 56-69 and 70-plus year subgroups, with approximately 150, 28 and 58 TCR-sequenced participants respectively.

The CDR3 regions of human TCRbeta chains were analyzed by immunosequencing. The study's own analysis went as follows. TCRs in the repertoires were matched against a reference library of SARS-CoV-2-specific TCRs that had been generated with the MIRA antigen-specificity platform. Breadth was defined as the fraction of unique TCRs that were SARS-CoV-2-associated, and depth was defined as the fraction of total T cells that were SARS-CoV-2-associated. Using the MIRA data, each spike-specific TCR was assigned both to the spike region to which the TCR was reactive and to a CD4 or CD8 class. Log10-transformed breadth and depth values were compared by one-way ANOVA with Sidak's multiple comparisons tests. TCRdb carries this immuneACCESS record with in-frame sequences only. Its versions omit some clonotypes, under half of them owing to an unresolved V gene in the studies checked, with the rest unexplained. V and J calls and clone size are copied from that table; D and trimming were computed from the DNA. The sample contains approximately 79,000 clones, 83% of them found a single time. The top ten clones comprise about 1.3% of the sample.

CDR1 MNHEY and CDR2 SMNVEV were looked up in the germline V gene (reference sequence). The CDR3 runs 13 amino acids, cysteine and phenylalanine included. The kept DNA is CDR3 alone, 39 bases in frame from the first base. V and J lose 10 bases and 5 bases, and a span of 14 bases separates them. Interpreted using the paper, the time point label stands for: about 28 days (+/-7) after the second vaccine dose. Because spike-specific TCR depth and breadth did not differ between the two schedules, AZD1222 recipients who got a second dose at roughly 4 weeks were pooled with those who got a second dose at roughly 12 weeks. Vaccinee samples were obtained from the UK trials COV001 and COV002, which included a single-blind randomized controlled phase 2/3 trial of AZD1222 (ChAdOx1 nCoV-19) in healthy adults. For TCRbeta chain sequencing, PBMC samples were collected from trial participants at day 0 and at day 28 after the second dose.

The full study reports these points: The 56-69-year group was small, and its depth increase did not reach significance, likely because of low power. Because no samples from the day 14 peak response were available, repertoires could be characterized only after the peak T cell response. The whole spike protein was spanned by vaccine-associated CD4 TCRs, and dominant responses were seen in regions 160-218 and 743-854. Most participants were white British and females outnumbered males, and the authors suggested that clonal diversity may have been underestimated. Reportedly, close to half of the unique spike-specific TCRs recognized epitopes lying outside the regions that are mutated in the B.1.351 and B.1.1.7 variants. After two AZD1222 doses, both the breadth and the depth of spike-specific TCRs were significantly higher than at day 0 and than in MenACWY recipients. Conclusions about previously exposed vaccinees are limited, since just 5 to 7 AZD1222 recipients were seropositive for SARS-CoV-2 at baseline.

The sequence was obtained from an adult who received the AZD1222 COVID-19 vaccine. Recombination joined TRBV27 with TRBJ2-2, and TRBD2 may be the D gene, going by 5 matching bases. The sequencing used peripheral blood, collected 28 days after the second AZD1222 dose. The bases read TGTGCCATACAAACACCGGGGACCGGGGAGCTGTTTTTT. Translated, it gives CAIQTPGTGELFF.